This T cell receptor (beta chain) was obtained from a study of T cells in localized non-small cell lung cancer (dated by TCRdb to the early 2020s). Background on the whole study: The study examined T cell repertoires in approximately 240 patients with early-stage NSCLC and compared tumors with uninvolved tumor-adjacent lungs. All 236 NSCLC patients in the cohort were treatment-naive and had localized lung tumors that were resected. NSCLC patients had a mean age of approximately 66 years, and around 130 were male and more than 90 female. What the authors observed across the whole study: Because of the exploratory design, TCR variables were selected using unadjusted p-values without false-discovery rate correction. Because multi-region tumor sequencing was not done, intratumor heterogeneity could not be ruled out. A median of approximately 55 of the top 100 tumor clones were detected in paired uninvolved adjacent lung, and under 30 of these tumor clones were also found among the top 100 clones of the paired uninvolved adjacent lung. The highest T cell clonality was observed in uninvolved tumor-adjacent lung, where clonality exceeded that of tumor, suggesting that antigenic responses were more focused in uninvolved tumor-adjacent lung. Longer overall survival was associated with higher T cell density in blood, whereas shorter survival was associated with higher clonality in adjacent lung.

TCR beta CDR3 regions were sequenced from DNA using the immunoSEQ Assay. Per the original workflow: T cell density was computed as TCR beta template counts normalized to usable DNA estimated by amplifying housekeeping genes. The preseqR package was used to estimate richness by extrapolating to 400,000 templates for PBMC samples and to 120,000 templates for tissue samples. Clonality was defined by subtracting Pielou's evenness from one. Tissue-enriched TCRs were identified by differential abundance testing using productive amino-acid clonotypes, minimum total count 5 and alpha 0.1. The Jaccard Index and the Morisita Overlap Index were used to measure repertoire overlap between compartments. GLIPH grouped TCR beta CDR3s together with public tetramer-defined viral CDR3s, and a viral motif had to include at least three viral sequences and also show V-gene enrichment. TCRdb holds this immuneACCESS table with in-frame rearrangements only. Some clones are missing; in checked studies, unresolved V genes explain under half, and the rest has no known cause. D and trimming come from the DNA, and the V and J calls and clone size come from that table. Here the sample has 40,000 or so clones; about four fifths occur a single time. Around 7.8% of the sample is held by the ten biggest clonotypes.

At diagnosis, peripheral blood, uninvolved tumor-adjacent lung and tumor were collected and were preserved as a mix of fresh-frozen and FFPE material. For TCR repertoire profiling, blood samples were analyzed in the form of peripheral blood mononuclear cells. The CDR3, cysteine through phenylalanine, is 12 amino acids long. Only the CDR3 portion is preserved as DNA: 36 bases, with reading frame beginning at the first base. Taken from the germline V gene (reference sequence), the CDR1 and CDR2 loops are SGHNT and YYREEE. Trimming takes 0 bases from V and 0 bases from J, and the germline ends sit 0 bases apart. Comments on this clone: Its antigen specificity is not known. Per-base qualities were not stored, and no clone one base away is much larger.

The sequences come from peripheral blood mononuclear cells, collected before any cancer treatment. The sequence is built from TRBV5-4 and TRBJ2-5; a confident D gene designation cannot be given. This clonotype originated in a male donor older than 55 with stage II lung adenocarcinoma. The DNA sequence is TGTGCCAGCAGCTTGGACCAAGAGACCCAGTACTTC. Its translation reads: CASSLDQETQYF.